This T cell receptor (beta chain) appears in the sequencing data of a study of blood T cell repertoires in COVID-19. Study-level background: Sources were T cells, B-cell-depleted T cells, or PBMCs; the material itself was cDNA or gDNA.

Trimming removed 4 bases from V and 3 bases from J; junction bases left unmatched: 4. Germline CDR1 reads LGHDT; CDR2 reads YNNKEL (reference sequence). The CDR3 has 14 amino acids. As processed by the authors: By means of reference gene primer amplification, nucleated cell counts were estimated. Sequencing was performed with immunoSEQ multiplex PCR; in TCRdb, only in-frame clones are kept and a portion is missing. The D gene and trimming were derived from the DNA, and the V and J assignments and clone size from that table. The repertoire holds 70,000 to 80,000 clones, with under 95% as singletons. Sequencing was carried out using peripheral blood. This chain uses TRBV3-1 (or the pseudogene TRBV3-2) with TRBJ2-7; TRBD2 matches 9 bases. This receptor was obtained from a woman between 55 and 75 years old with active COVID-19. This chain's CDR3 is CASSPRAGGYEQYF. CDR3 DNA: TGTGCCAGCAGCCCTAGAGCGGGAGGCTACGAGCAGTACTTC.